A selection of T cell receptor beta chains follows, all from one sample in a study of cytomegalovirus exposure and HLA in healthy donors. Using immunoSEQ multiplex PCR, the repertoire was profiled, and TCRdb retains in-frame clones only, with some absent. The table has 150,000 to 200,000 clones, over 60% seen once. What was sequenced was PBMCs. The source is a girl aged 5-17 years in good health and CMV-seronegative. Both conserved end residues are part of each CDR3. Each record gives: D gene, V gene, J gene, clone size, CDR3 DNA, CDR3 protein. A D gene is named only where the DNA matches it firmly. Rows may omit the clone size; those that give it use once, few, many or a size class.

-	TRBV6-1	TRBJ1-1	-	TGTGCCAGCTTGTTCCGAGTGAGCGGCACTGAAGCTTTCTTT	CASLFRVSGTEAFF
TRBD2	TRBV9	TRBJ2-1	few	TGTGCCAGCAGCTCAACACTAGCGGCCTACAATGAGCAGTTCTTC	CASSSTLAAYNEQFF
-	TRBV18	TRBJ2-2	-	TGTGCCAGCTCACCACCATCGTATACCGGGGAGCTGTTTTTT	CASSPPSYTGELFF
TRBD1	TRBV5-1	TRBJ2-7	-	TGCGCCACCTCCCTGGGACAGGGGGCCTACGAGCAGTACTTC	CATSLGQGAYEQYF
-	TRBV6-5	TRBJ2-2	-	TGTGCCAGCAGTTACACGGGTCCCGGGGAGCTGTTTTTT	CASSYTGPGELFF
TRBD1	TRBV11-2	TRBJ2-1	-	TGTGCCAGCAGTCTGATCCGGGACAGGGTACAGGAGCAGTTCTTC	CASSLIRDRVQEQFF
TRBD1	TRBV7-9	TRBJ1-5	-	TGTGCCAGCAGCTCATATCATGGTCCCTTCAGGGGGCAGCCCCAGCATTTT	CASSSYHGPFRGQPQHF
-	TRBV6-1	TRBJ1-5	-	TGTGCCAGCAGGCTAGAGGGAGGAGGACAGCCCCAGCATTTT	CASRLEGGGQPQHF
TRBD2	TRBV7-3	TRBJ2-7	-	TGTGCCAGCAGCTTAGGCCCCGGGAGGTACGAGCAGTACTTC	CASSLGPGRYEQYF
TRBD2	TRBV27	TRBJ2-7	-	TGTGCCAGCAGTCCCTCGAGCGGGGGCCACGAGCAGTACTTC	CASSPSSGGHEQYF
TRBD1	TRBV5-1	TRBJ2-1	-	TGCGCCAGCGGCCCGGAAGGGACAGGGTACGAGCAGTTCTTC	CASGPEGTGYEQFF
TRBD1	TRBV5-4	TRBJ2-2	-	TGTGCCAGCAGCTCCCGGGACAGGTTAAACACCGGGGAGCTGTTTTTT	CASSSRDRLNTGELFF
TRBD2	TRBV29-1	TRBJ2-1	once	TGCAGCGTTTACGGCGGGGGTTACAATGAGCAGTTCTTC	CSVYGGGYNEQFF
TRBD1	TRBV18	TRBJ1-2	once	TGTGCCAGCTCACCGGAATCGGGACAGGGGAGTTATGGCTACACCTTC	CASSPESGQGSYGYTF
-	TRBV4-1	TRBJ1-4	once	TGCGCCAGCAGCCAAGATCGCGGGGGGCGACTAGGCACTAATGAAAAACTGTTTTTT	CASSQDRGGRLGTNEKLFF
-	TRBV19	TRBJ1-2	-	TGTGCCAGTAGTACTTACGTCCTAGGTGGCTACACCTTC	CASSTYVLGGYTF
TRBD1	TRBV7-8	TRBJ1-2	-	TGTGCCAGCAGCTTAGGTCGGGACAGCTATGGCTACACCTTC	CASSLGRDSYGYTF
TRBD1	TRBV7-9	TRBJ1-2	-	TGTGCCAGCAGATCCTCCGGGACAGGGGAAAGAGATGGCTACACCTTC	CASRSSGTGERDGYTF
-	TRBV5-1	TRBJ1-2	-	TGCGCCAGCAGCTTGATAATCGTGTGGAGATCACCCTATGGCTACACCTTC	CASSLIIVWRSPYGYTF
TRBD2	TRBV18	TRBJ2-3	-	TGTGCCAGCTCACAATGGACGACTAGCGGTAGCACAGATACGCAGTATTTT	CASSQWTTSGSTDTQYF
TRBD1	TRBV2	TRBJ2-1	few	TGTGCCAGCAGTGGCTTCGGGACAGGGGGTTTCAATGAGCAGTTCTTC	CASSGFGTGGFNEQFF
TRBD2	TRBV4-1	TRBJ2-1	-	TGCGCCAGCAGCGCTACCGTAGCGGGGGGGTACAATGAGCAGTTCTTC	CASSATVAGGYNEQFF
-	TRBV10-3	TRBJ1-2	-	TGTGCCATCACTCCTGAAGCCTCTGAAGGCTACACCTTC	CAITPEASEGYTF
-	TRBV5-1	TRBJ2-7	-	TGCGCCAGCAGCTTGGGCAGGGGCTTAAAAGCCTCCTCCTACGAGCAGTACTTC	CASSLGRGLKASSYEQYF
TRBD1	TRBV18	TRBJ1-5	few	TGTGCCAGCTCACGAGGACAGGGTCTGGGTCTTCATCAGCCCCAGCATTTT	CASSRGQGLGLHQPQHF
TRBD1	TRBV5-1	TRBJ1-2	-	TGCGCCAGCAGCTTGTCCCCATGGGACAGCAACTATGGCTACACCTTC	CASSLSPWDSNYGYTF
TRBD1	TRBV7-8	TRBJ1-5	-	TGTGCCAGCAGCTTTTACCCGACAGGGAGCGGTCAGCCCCAGCATTTT	CASSFYPTGSGQPQHF
TRBD2	TRBV7-9	TRBJ2-3	-	TGTGCCAGCAGTCCAGCTAGCGGTAGTAGCACAGATACGCAGTATTTT	CASSPASGSSTDTQYF
-	TRBV12-5	TRBJ1-3	-	TGTGCTAGTGGTTTGGTACCGGGCTCTGGAAACACCATATATTTT	CASGLVPGSGNTIYF
-	TRBV27	TRBJ2-7	-	TGTGCCAGCAGAGGGTTGGGGGGCTACGAGCAGTACTTC	CASRGLGGYEQYF
-	TRBV6-1	TRBJ1-6	-	TGTGCCAGCAGTGAGGTCCGCTACCTCCACTTT	CASSEVRYLHF
-	TRBV5-1	TRBJ2-3	-	TGCGCCAGCAGCCGACAGGACGGCACAGATACGCAGTATTTT	CASSRQDGTDTQYF
-	TRBV10-1	TRBJ2-1	once	TGCGCCAGCAGTGAAAGGACAGCTTACAATGAGCAGTTCTTC	CASSERTAYNEQFF
-	TRBV7-9	TRBJ1-5	-	TGTGCCAGCAGCCGGGAGGGGAGCAATCAGCCCCAGCATTTT	CASSREGSNQPQHF
TRBD1	TRBV5-6	TRBJ1-4	-	TGTGCCAGCAGCTCCGGTACAGGGGCCGAGGTGGGTGATGAAAAACTGTTTTTT	CASSSGTGAEVGDEKLFF
TRBD1	TRBV2	TRBJ2-1	-	TGTGCCAGCACAGGGACAGGGGCGATCAATGAGCAGTTCTTC	CASTGTGAINEQFF
-	TRBV19	TRBJ1-2	once	TGTGCCAGTAGTTTCGGTGGGGGGTATGGCTACACCTTC	CASSFGGGYGYTF
TRBD1	TRBV7-9	TRBJ1-4	-	TGTGCCAGCAGCTTAACAGGGGGGATTAATGAAAAACTGTTTTTT	CASSLTGGINEKLFF
-	TRBV11-3	TRBJ2-3	-	TGTGCCAGCAGCTTGGGGCCCCGGGGGACCACAGATACGCAGTATTTT	CASSLGPRGTTDTQYF
-	TRBV15	TRBJ2-3	once	TGTGCCACCAGCAGAGGAGGCGATACGCAGTATTTT	CATSRGGDTQYF
TRBD1	TRBV29-1	TRBJ1-1	-	TGCAGCGTTGAAGATGACAGGGGGAACACTGAAGCTTTCTTT	CSVEDDRGNTEAFF
-	TRBV7-3	TRBJ1-1	-	TGTGCCAGCAGCTTGGGTCCCCCTACAGTGAACACTGAAGCTTTCTTT	CASSLGPPTVNTEAFF
-	TRBV6-5	TRBJ1-2	-	TGTGCCAGCAGTTACTCGGGGGGTGTACTCTTTAGAGGCTACACCTTC	CASSYSGGVLFRGYTF
-	TRBV5-4	TRBJ2-3	-	TGTGCCAGCAGGCCAGACTCGCGCACAGATACGCAGTATTTT	CASRPDSRTDTQYF
-	TRBV19	TRBJ1-1	-	TGTGCCAGTAGGGGAGAAAGGTGGAACACTGAAGCTTTCTTT	CASRGERWNTEAFF
-	TRBV6-1	TRBJ1-5	-	TGTGCCATCCGGGACATAAGGCCCTTTCAGCCCCAGCATTTT	CAIRDIRPFQPQHF
-	TRBV15	TRBJ2-4	few	TGTGCCACCAGCATGAGTCATCAAAACATTCAGTACTTC	CATSMSHQNIQYF
-	TRBV4-1	TRBJ1-2	-	TGCGCCAGCAGCCAACAGACCGGTAACAGGGAGCACTATGGCTACACCTTC	CASSQQTGNREHYGYTF
-	TRBV30	TRBJ1-1	-	TGTGCCTGGAGTGTTCCGTGGCAGATGAACACTGAAGCTTTCTTT	CAWSVPWQMNTEAFF
TRBD2	TRBV5-4	TRBJ2-7	-	TGTGCCAGCAGCCATGGGAGGGATAGCAACGAGCAGTACTTC	CASSHGRDSNEQYF
TRBD1	TRBV6-5	TRBJ1-2	-	TGTGCCAGCAGTACGGGACAGAACTATGGCTACACCTTC	CASSTGQNYGYTF
-	TRBV5-4	TRBJ2-3	-	TGTGCCAGCAGCACCTACAGAGATACGCAGTATTTT	CASSTYRDTQYF
TRBD1	TRBV12-5	TRBJ1-4	-	TGTGCTAGTGGTTTCCATATCAGGGGGTCTAATGAAAAACTGTTTTTT	CASGFHIRGSNEKLFF
-	TRBV6-5	TRBJ2-1	few	TGTGCCAGCAGTAATTATCGGTACAATGAGCAGTTCTTC	CASSNYRYNEQFF